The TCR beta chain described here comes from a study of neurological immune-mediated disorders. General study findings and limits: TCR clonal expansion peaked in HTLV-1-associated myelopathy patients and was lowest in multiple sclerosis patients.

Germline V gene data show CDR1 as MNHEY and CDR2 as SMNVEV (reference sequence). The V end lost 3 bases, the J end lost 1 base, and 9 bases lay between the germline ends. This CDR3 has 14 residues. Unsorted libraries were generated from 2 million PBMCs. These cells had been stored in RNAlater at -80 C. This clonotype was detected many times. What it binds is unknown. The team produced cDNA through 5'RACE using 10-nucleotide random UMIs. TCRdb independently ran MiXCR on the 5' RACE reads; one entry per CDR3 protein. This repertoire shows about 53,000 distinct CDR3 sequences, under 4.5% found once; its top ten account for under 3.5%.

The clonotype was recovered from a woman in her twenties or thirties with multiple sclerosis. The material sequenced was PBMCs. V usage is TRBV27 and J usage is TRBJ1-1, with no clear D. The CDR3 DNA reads TGTGCCAGCAGTTTCTACCCGAAGAACACTGAAGCTTTCTTT. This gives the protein CASSFYPKNTEAFF.